These 26 T cell receptor beta chains originate from one sample sequenced in a study of T cell responses to AZD1222 COVID-19 vaccine. Clones were sequenced by immunoSEQ multiplex PCR, and TCRdb holds only the in-frame ones, with some missing. The sample yields some 150,000 clones, roughly 89% seen once. This material consisted of peripheral blood, taken on day 0 of AZD1222 vaccination. The receptors come from an adult in good health.

The rearrangement uses TRBV15 and TRBJ1-4; D gene ambiguous. CDR1 and CDR2 (germline): LNHNV, YYDKDF (reference sequence). Trimming took 0 bases from V and 4 from J, leaving 9 bases between them. There are 15 residues in the CDR3. The CDR3 coding sequence is TGTGCCACCAGCAGAGATCGGTCGGGTAATGAAAAACTGTTTTTT. The encoded protein is CATSRDRSGNEKLFF. The whole variable domain, filled in from reference TRBV15 and TRBJ1-4, reads DAMVIQNPRYQVTQFGKPVTLSCSQTLNHNVMYWYQQKSSQAPKLLFHYYDKDFNNEADTPDNFQSRRPNTSFCFLDIRSPGLGDTAMYLCATSRDRSGNEKLFFGSGTQLSVL.

This clone was recorded once. J is TRBJ2-1 and V is TRBV18; TRBD2 might be the D (7 bases). Germline CDR1 KGHSH, CDR2 LQKENI. Between the trimmed V and J ends, which lost 0 bases and 9 bases, there was a span of 15 bases. The CDR3 is made up of 15 amino acids. CDR3 in DNA: TGTGCCAGCTCACCACCGTGGGAGGGGGTCGGTGAGCAGTTCTTC. Translating it yields CASSPPWEGVGEQFF.

In regard to this clone: An end of the junction differs from the germline gene, which may be a read error. The chain combines TRBV19 with TRBJ2-3; D may match TRBD1 or TRBD2 (5 bases each). CDR1 is LNHDA, CDR2 SQIVND, per germline (reference sequence). The CDR3 spans 16 residues. The CDR3 region is CASTGVGPPGADTQYF. CDR3 in DNA: TGTGCTAGTACGGGTGTGGGGCCGCCCGGGGCAGATACGCAGTATTTT.

The chain employs TRBV15 and TRBJ2-5, with TRBD1 matching 9 bases. The trim removed 8 bases at V and 2 bases at J, leaving 3 bases unmatched. The length of the CDR3 is 13 residues. The germline V gene has CDR1 LNHNV and CDR2 YYDKDF (reference sequence). The CDR3, as DNA: TGTGCCACCCGTGGACAGGGGCAAGAGACCCAGTACTTC. Translation gives CATRGQGQETQYF.

The chain is built from TRBV6-5 and TRBJ2-7; D call uncertain. This CDR3 spans 15 amino acids. Germline V gene data show CDR1 as MNHEY and CDR2 as SVGAGI. The V and J ends lost 0 bases and 6 bases respectively, with 15 bases between them. CDR3 sequence (DNA): TGTGCCAGCAGTTACTCTAGCCCAGGAGACGGCGAGCAGTACTTC. As protein: CASSYSSPGDGEQYF.

J is TRBJ2-7 and V is TRBV19, with TRBD1 matching 9 bases. This CDR3 is built from 15 residues. The germline V gene has CDR1 LNHDA and CDR2 SQIVND (reference sequence). V lost 4 bases and J lost 6; bases outside the gene matches: 10. CDR3 nucleotide sequence: TGTGCCAGTAGTAGCTCCGGGACAGGGTTCCGCGAGCAGTACTTC. It encodes CASSSSGTGFREQYF.

This chain connects TRBV6-2 or TRBV6-3 to TRBJ2-7, with no clear D. This CDR3 has 14 residues. V lost 1 base and J lost 0, with 7 bases in between. Germline assignment: CDR1 MNHEY and CDR2 SVGEGT. The CDR3 spells CASSYLSSSYEQYF. The CDR3 coding sequence is TGTGCCAGCAGTTACTTGTCCAGCTCCTACGAGCAGTACTTC.

The V and J genes are TRBV7-9 and TRBJ2-7; 7 bases map to TRBD1. CDR3 length equals 19 residues. J was trimmed by 2 bases and V by 5 bases; bases with no gene match: 21. Germline CDR1 and CDR2: SEHNR and FQNEAQ (reference sequence). In DNA form, the CDR3 reads TGTGCCAGCAGCACCCAACAGGGGATGGGTCCCTTTGTACCCTACGAGCAGTACTTC. Translating it yields CASSTQQGMGPFVPYEQYF.

The CDR3 DNA reads TGCGCCAGCAGCCAAGACCCTATGGGAGTACGTTACAATGAGCAGTTCTTC. Translation: CASSQDPMGVRYNEQFF. The chain is built from TRBV4-1 and TRBJ2-1, with D perhaps TRBD2 (5 bases). The CDR3 sequence is 17 residues long. Trimming removed 0 bases from V and 4 bases from J, with 16 bases in between. Germline V gives CDR1 MGHRA, CDR2 YSYEKL.

This chain links TRBV2 with TRBJ1-1; the D gene is possibly TRBD1 (5 bases). The germline V and J ends were trimmed by 3 bases and 10 bases, with 18 bases remaining between them. The CDR3 is 14 residues long. Per the germline V gene, CDR1 is SNHLY and CDR2 is FYNNEI. CDR3 region: CASSEPRDPRGAFF. The CDR3 DNA is TGTGCCAGCAGTGAGCCCCGGGACCCTAGGGGAGCTTTCTTT.

The chain uses TRBV21-1 and TRBJ1-1. TRBV21-1 is described as a pseudogene. The CDR3 extends over 14 amino acids. The CDR3 bases are TGTGCCAGCAGCAAAGAAGCGGGGAGCACTGAAGCTTTCTTT. Translated: CASSKEAGSTEAFF.

This rearrangement joins TRBV5-1 to TRBJ1-2; the match to TRBD1 covers 7 bases. CDR3 size: 18 residues. With 0 bases clipped from V and 4 bases from J, the junction kept 15 bases outside the gene matches. Per germline, CDR1 SGHRS and CDR2 YFSETQ. The CDR3 sequence: CASSLAQGISSEIYGYTF. CDR3 DNA: TGCGCCAGCAGCTTGGCACAGGGGATTAGTTCGGAAATCTATGGCTACACCTTC.

The V and J genes are TRBV5-1 and TRBJ2-5; the match to TRBD2 covers 11 bases. V dropped 1 base and J dropped 2; count of bases not matched to a gene: 4. This CDR3 is built from 16 residues. Germline V gene lookup returns CDR1 SGHRS and CDR2 YFSETQ. The CDR3 bases are TGCGCCAGCAGCTTGAGTCTAGCGGGAGGACAAGAGACCCAGTACTTC. It translates to CASSLSLAGGQETQYF.

The rearrangement joins TRBV5-1 to TRBJ2-7, with 11 bases aligning to TRBD2. Germline lookup yields CDR1 SGHRS and CDR2 YFSETQ. J gave up 5 bases and V 4 bases, and 5 bases lay outside the gene matches. This CDR3 region has 14 residues. The CDR3, as DNA: TGCGCCAGCAGCGTTAGCGGGAGGGGGAACGAGCAGTACTTC. It translates to CASSVSGRGNEQYF. The variable domain in full, with the rest retrieved from reference TRBV5-1 and TRBJ2-7, is KAGVTQTPRYLIKTRGQQVTLSCSPISGHRSVSWYQQTPGQGLQFLFEYFSETQRNKGNFPGRFSGRQFSNSRSEMNVSTLELGDSALYLCASSVSGRGNEQYFGPGTRLTVT.

The chain links TRBV2 to TRBJ1-1; 8 bases line up with TRBD1. Germline trimming cut 4 bases from V and 4 bases from J; bases unmatched to any gene: 5. In germline, CDR1 is SNHLY, CDR2 FYNNEI. This CDR3 is built from 14 residues. For the CDR3, the DNA is TGTGCCAGCAGTGGGGACAGGCAATTCACTGAAGCTTTCTTT. Amino acids: CASSGDRQFTEAFF.

J is TRBJ2-5 and V is TRBV5-1; 7 bases are shared with TRBD1. Germline V gene lookup returns CDR1 SGHRS and CDR2 YFSETQ. Trimming cost V 4 bases and J 5 bases; bases outside gene matches: 8. CDR3 length: 14 amino acids. This CDR3 is CASSRTTGLETQYF. The CDR3 bases are TGCGCCAGCAGCCGGACGACAGGGTTGGAGACCCAGTACTTC.

The V call is TRBV28, the J call TRBJ2-7, with D possibly being TRBD1 (6 bases). The V gene's germline CDR1 is MDHEN and CDR2 SYDVKM. The V gene lost 5 bases and the J gene lost 0 bases, with 11 bases spanning the gap. CDR3 length: 14 residues. The CDR3 DNA reads TGTGCCAGCAGTATAGGACAGAGCTCCTACGAGCAGTACTTC. It is translated as CASSIGQSSYEQYF.

The rearrangement links TRBV27 to TRBJ2-1, with D unclear. Trimming removed 2 bases from V and 13 bases from J, with 12 bases in between. This CDR3 has 12 amino acids. Looked up from germline, CDR1 is MNHEY and CDR2 is SMNVEV (reference sequence). The CDR3 region has the DNA TGTGCCAGCAGTTTAGCCGGGCGTGTTCAGTTCTTC. The encoded protein is CASSLAGRVQFF.

The chain employs TRBV28 and TRBJ2-7; D gene unclear. The germline gives CDR1 MDHEN, CDR2 SYDVKM. Trimming shortened V by 3 bases and J by 4 bases, and 7 bases separated the two germline ends. CDR3 length: 12 residues. Here the CDR3 DNA reads TGTGCCAGCAGTTTCGGTCCTTACGAGCAGTACTTC. Translation: CASSFGPYEQYF.

V usage is TRBV24-1 and J usage is TRBJ2-7; D is undetermined. Germline V gene sequence: CDR1 KGHDR, CDR2 SFDVKD. Deletions cut 5 bases from V and 0 bases from J, with 4 bases between. CDR3 length: 12 amino acids. CDR3 bases: TGTGCCACCAGTGCCGGCTCCTACGAGCAGTACTTC. Translated: CATSAGSYEQYF.

The chain joins TRBV5-1 to TRBJ2-1, with unresolved D. The CDR3 covers 16 residues. Per the germline V gene, CDR1 is SGHRS and CDR2 is YFSETQ. V lost 4 bases and J 0 bases, leaving 14 bases between the germline ends. The CDR3 sequence is CASSTDTPSSYNEQFF. CDR3 bases: TGCGCCAGCAGCACCGACACTCCTAGCTCCTACAATGAGCAGTTCTTC. The variable domain in full, with the rest retrieved from reference TRBV5-1 and TRBJ2-1, is KAGVTQTPRYLIKTRGQQVTLSCSPISGHRSVSWYQQTPGQGLQFLFEYFSETQRNKGNFPGRFSGRQFSNSRSEMNVSTLELGDSALYLCASSTDTPSSYNEQFFGPGTRLTVL.

Of note for this clone: Since no conserved phenylalanine or tryptophan closes the CDR3, a read error is the likely cause. The DNA is omitted, as the CDR3 cannot be located on it reliably, and the CDR3 follows TCRdb's listing. V is TRBV21-1 and J is TRBJ1-1. TRBV21-1 counts as a pseudogene. Inclusive of both ends, the CDR3 amounts to 12 amino acids. Here the CDR3 reads CASSKSSGCGVV.

The chain carries TRBV10-3 and TRBJ2-7; TRBD2 is a possible D gene (7 bases). This CDR3 is built from 14 residues. Per germline, CDR1 ENHRY and CDR2 SYGVKD. V dropped 2 bases and J dropped 6 bases, with 14 bases sitting between them. The CDR3 DNA reads TGTGCCATCAGTGAGGTCGCGGGGGCTGGCGAGCAGTACTTC. Translating it yields CAISEVAGAGEQYF.

This clone was counted a few times. The chain combines TRBV18 with TRBJ2-7; no clear D. V shed 6 bases and J shed 7 bases, with 10 bases lying between them. Germline lookup yields CDR1 KGHSH and CDR2 LQKENI. CDR3 length: 11 amino acids. The CDR3, as DNA: TGTGCCAGCTCGCTCGGAGAAGAGCAGTACTTC. It specifies CASSLGEEQYF.

The chain links TRBV6-6 to TRBJ1-1; D unresolved. This CDR3 is built from 15 residues. Trimming pared 10 bases from V and 0 bases from J, leaving 18 bases between. CDR1 and CDR2 from the germline V gene are MNHNY and SVGAGI (reference sequence). DNA of the CDR3: TGTGCCATCTGGGGTCGGGGAGTTATGAACACTGAAGCTTTCTTT. This gives the protein CAIWGRGVMNTEAFF.

The chain employs TRBV11-3 and TRBJ1-5; 8 bases map to TRBD1. This CDR3 is built from 16 residues. The trim removed 1 base at V and 6 bases at J, leaving 8 bases unmatched. Per the germline V gene, CDR1 is SGHNT and CDR2 is YENEEA. In nucleotides, the CDR3 is TGTGCCAGCAGCTTAGTAGAGGACAGGGAGAGTCAGCCCCAGCATTTT. Encoded protein: CASSLVEDRESQPQHF.